Listed here is a single TCR beta chain. The source of the sample is a study of radiotherapy plus CTLA-4 blockade in lung cancer. Repertoires were generated with immunoSEQ multiplex PCR, while TCRdb's copy carries only in-frame clones and drops some. Of approximately 41,000 clones in the sample, under 80% were seen once. Germline V CDR1 and CDR2: MNHEY, SMNVEV (reference sequence). The length of the CDR3 is 14 residues. The germline V and J ends were trimmed by 2 bases and 0 bases, with 7 bases remaining between them. The chain has TRBV27 and TRBJ1-1, with TRBD1 as a possible D gene (5 bases). The sample in question was peripheral blood, obtained from a patient treated with radiotherapy plus ipilimumab. The receptor was isolated from a human donor with non-small cell lung cancer who had stable disease on radiotherapy plus ipilimumab. The CDR3 nucleotides read TGTGCCAGCAGTTTAAAGGGGTTGAACACTGAAGCTTTCTTT. Amino acid sequence: CASSLKGLNTEAFF.